This T cell receptor beta chain came from a study of untreated major depressive disorder. The study's findings and limits: Compared with controls, depressed patients showed more TRBV05-01 (Vbeta 5.1) usage in CD4+ T cells.

A note on this clone: Its matching antigen is unknown.

Some clones are missing from TCRdb's copy, which holds only in-frame ones; the method was immunoSEQ multiplex PCR. The sample holds approximately 20,000 clones, about 85% seen once. The CDR3 extends over 15 amino acids. The germline V gene encodes CDR1 MNHEY and CDR2 SMNVEV (reference sequence). Trimming took off 2 bases at V and 4 bases at J, with 11 bases between the two ends. Sequencing was performed on CD4+ T cells from PBMCs. This receptor was identified in a woman under 40 in good health. The rearrangement links TRBV27 to TRBJ2-2; weak D call: TRBD1 (6 bases). CDR3 sequence (DNA): TGTGCCAGCAGTTTAGGTCAGGGGTTCACCGGGGAGCTGTTTTTT. It specifies CASSLGQGFTGELFF.